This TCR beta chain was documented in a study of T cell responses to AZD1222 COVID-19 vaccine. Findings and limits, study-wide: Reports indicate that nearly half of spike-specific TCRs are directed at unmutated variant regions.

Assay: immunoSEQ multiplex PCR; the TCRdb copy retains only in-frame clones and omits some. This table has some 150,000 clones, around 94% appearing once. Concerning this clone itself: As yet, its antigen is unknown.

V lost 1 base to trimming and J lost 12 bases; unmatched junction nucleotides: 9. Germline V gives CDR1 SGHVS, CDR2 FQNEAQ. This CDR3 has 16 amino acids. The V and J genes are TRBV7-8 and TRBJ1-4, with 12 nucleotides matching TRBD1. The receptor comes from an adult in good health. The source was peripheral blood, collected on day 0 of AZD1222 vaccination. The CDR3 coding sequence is TGTGCCAGCAGCTTAGTTTATGGGACAGGGGGCGCCGAACTGTTTTTT. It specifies CASSLVYGTGGAELFF.